This TCR beta chain was sequenced for a study of T cell repertoires in cytomegalovirus infection. The CDR3 totals 15 residues. Germline V gene lookup returns CDR1 LGHNA and CDR2 YSLEER. Trimming cost V 4 bases and J 3 bases, with 13 bases left between them. Turning to this clonotype: Antigen specificity is unknown.

Each CDR3 protein is one row after TCRdb ran MiXCR on the reads. The table includes 570,000 or so distinct CDR3 sequences, over 35% detected once. This chain connects TRBV4-3 to TRBJ2-1; tentatively, D is TRBD2 (5 bases). The receptor was derived from a human donor in good health (CMV status not recorded). Some clones in this sample may be carry-over from other donors' samples. Sequencing was performed on cultured PBMCs, taken from culture after CMV antigen stimulation. The CDR3 DNA reads as TGCGCCAGCAGCCGGTCCGGACTTAACTACAATGAGCAGTTCTTC. Translated, it gives CASSRSGLNYNEQFF.